The TCR beta chain under discussion was sequenced for a study of identical twins. In this sample, this clonotype turned up many times. Its antigen is still unknown. The study's findings and limits: Cord blood beta clonotypes present at high abundance carried fewer insertions; no such pattern appeared in memory repertoires. In zero-insertion analyses, partial confounding could arise from invariant MAIT and iNKT cells. Instead of following the same donors, the conclusions were based on cross-sectional statistical analysis.

V lost 5 bases to trimming and J lost 4 bases, with 12 bases between them. CDR3 length: 14 amino acids. A universal primer site was added by template switching, and unique molecular identifiers were carried by the cDNA. TCRdb independently ran MiXCR on the 5' RACE reads; one entry per CDR3 protein. The sample has 420,000 or so distinct CDR3 sequences, about 18% seen once; the top ten hold 10% to 15%. Sequenced material: naive T cells sorted from blood. This chain uses TRBV12-3 or TRBV12-4 with TRBJ1-3; D call uncertain. The clonotype comes from a man aged 50-60 years in good health. The CDR3 sequence is CASSLREGGNTIYF. DNA for the CDR3: TGTGCCAGCAGTCTACGCGAGGGAGGAAACACCATATATTTT.